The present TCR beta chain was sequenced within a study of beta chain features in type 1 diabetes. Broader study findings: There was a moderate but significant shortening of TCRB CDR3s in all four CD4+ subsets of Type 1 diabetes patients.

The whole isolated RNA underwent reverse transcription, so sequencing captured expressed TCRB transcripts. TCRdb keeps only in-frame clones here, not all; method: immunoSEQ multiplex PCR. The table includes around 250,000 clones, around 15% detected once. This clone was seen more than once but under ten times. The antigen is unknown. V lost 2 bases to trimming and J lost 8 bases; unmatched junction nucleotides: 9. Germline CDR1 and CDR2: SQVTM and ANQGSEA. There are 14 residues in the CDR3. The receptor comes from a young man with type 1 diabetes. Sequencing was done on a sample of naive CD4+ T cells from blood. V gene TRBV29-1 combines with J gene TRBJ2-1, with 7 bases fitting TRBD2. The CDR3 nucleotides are TGCAGCGTTGAATTGGGCGGGAGTTTCCATGAGCAGTTCTTC. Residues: CSVELGGSFHEQFF.